Each of the 6 T cell receptor beta chains below was sequenced from the same sample in a study of blood T cell repertoires in COVID-19. Data came from immunoSEQ multiplex PCR; TCRdb stores just in-frame clones and leaves some out. The data show about 210,000 clones, approximately 85% seen once. Sequencing was done on a sample of peripheral blood. These receptors were taken from a woman in her 70s with COVID-19, enrolled during active disease.

The genes are TRBV2 and TRBJ1-1; D is unclear. CDR3 length: 14 residues. Germline V gene data show CDR1 as SNHLY and CDR2 as FYNNEI. V lost 5 bases and J lost 4, with 14 bases in between. The CDR3 protein is CASSLSRGGTEAFF. The CDR3 DNA reads TGTGCCAGCAGTCTCTCGAGAGGCGGCACTGAAGCTTTCTTT. Full variable domain (missing parts from reference TRBV2 and TRBJ1-1): EPEVTQTPSHQVTQMGQEVILRCVPISNHLYFYWYRQILGQKVEFLVSFYNNEISEKSEIFDDQFSVERPDGSNFTLKIRSTKLEDSAMYFCASSLSRGGTEAFFGQGTRLTVV.

This clone was counted between two and nine times. This chain links TRBV5-1 with TRBJ1-2, with 7 bases matching TRBD1. Germline CDR1 and CDR2: SGHRS and YFSETQ. V was pared by 6 bases and J by 5 bases, with 13 bases of the junction left unmatched. CDR3 length: 15 residues. The DNA of the CDR3 is TGCGCCAGCACCAGGGACAGCCCGGGACGGTATGGCTACACCTTC. This encodes CASTRDSPGRYGYTF.

This CDR3 is CASSFLTGLYGYTF. The CDR3 DNA reads as TGTGCCAGCAGTTTTCTGACAGGGCTCTATGGCTACACCTTC. The V call is TRBV2, the J call TRBJ1-2, with TRBD1 identical over 7 bases. V shed 5 bases, J shed 4 bases, and the junction held 7 bases outside the gene matches. Germline CDR1 is SNHLY and CDR2 is FYNNEI. The CDR3 runs 14 residues.

Remarks on this clone: The junction does not match germline at one end; this may be a read error. CDR3 nucleotide sequence: TGTGCTAGCAGCTTAGTTGAAGGACAGACCAATGAGCAGTTCTTC. This codes for CASSLVEGQTNEQFF. This chain uses TRBV7-7 with TRBJ2-1; a possible D gene is TRBD1 (6 bases). CDR1 is SSHAT, CDR2 FNYEAQ, per germline (reference sequence). This CDR3 has 15 amino acids.

CDR3 in DNA: TGCAGCGCCGGACAGGAACGTGGGGAGACCCAGTACTTC. This translates into CSAGQERGETQYF. The J gene is TRBJ2-5, the V gene TRBV29-1; 7 bases are a match to TRBD1. This CDR3 is 13 amino acids long. Germline assignment: CDR1 SQVTM and CDR2 ANQGSEA. The J segment lost 5 bases and the V segment lost 7 bases, leaving 10 bases of the junction unmatched.

The genes are TRBV5-4 and TRBJ1-2; possibly TRBD1 for D (6 bases). The germline V and J ends were trimmed by 1 base and 8 bases, with 12 bases remaining between them. Germline values: CDR1 SGHNT, CDR2 YYREEE (reference sequence). This CDR3 comprises 13 residues. CDR3 protein: CASSLWGGQGYTF. CDR3 nucleotides: TGTGCCAGCAGCTTGTGGGGGGGACAAGGCTACACCTTC.